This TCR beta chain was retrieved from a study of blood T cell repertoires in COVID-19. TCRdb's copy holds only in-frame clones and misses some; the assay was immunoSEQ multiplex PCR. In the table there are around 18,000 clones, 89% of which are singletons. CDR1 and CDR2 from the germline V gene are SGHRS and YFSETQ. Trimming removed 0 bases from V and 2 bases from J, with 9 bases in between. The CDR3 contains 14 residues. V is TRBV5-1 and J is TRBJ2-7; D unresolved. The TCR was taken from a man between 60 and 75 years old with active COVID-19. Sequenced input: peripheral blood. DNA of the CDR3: TGCGCCAGCAGCTTGGGTACAGTAGCCTACGAGCAGTACTTC. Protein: CASSLGTVAYEQYF.